This T cell receptor (beta chain) is from a study of cytomegalovirus exposure and HLA in healthy donors. The germline V gene encodes CDR1 KGHSH and CDR2 LQKENI. Germline trimming cut 2 bases from V and 5 bases from J; bases unmatched to any gene: 0. This CDR3 contains 14 residues. Study-level results: Roughly uniform depth of sequencing across donors was assumed in presence/absence analyses. In a later analysis, several top co-occurrence clusters appeared linked to parvovirus B19, influenza, CMV and Epstein-Barr virus.

PCR employed 60 Vbeta and 13 Jbeta primers. Here immunoSEQ multiplex PCR was the method, and the copy in TCRdb shows in-frame clones only, minus some. The sample contains about 160,000 clones, 84% of which appear only once. As to this clone: The antigen is unknown.

The source of this sequence is a boy aged 2 to 10 in good health and CMV-seronegative. The source material was PBMCs. V gene TRBV18 combines with J gene TRBJ2-1, with 10 bases lining up with TRBD1. The CDR3 region is CASSPGTGDNEQFF. In nucleotides, the CDR3 is TGTGCCAGCTCACCAGGGACAGGGGACAATGAGCAGTTCTTC.